Listed here are 21 T cell receptor beta chains from one sample, sequenced in a study of graft-versus-host responses after intestinal transplantation. The table came from immunoSEQ multiplex PCR; TCRdb's copy has only in-frame clones and leaves some out. The table records around 30,000 clones, 87% of them present only once. The sample in question was PBMCs, obtained about 15 months after intestinal transplantation. All receptors come from a human patient who received an intestinal transplant, so some T cells may come from the graft donor.

The CDR3: CAIRTGGNEQFF. The DNA for the CDR3 is TGTGCCATCAGGACAGGGGGCAATGAGCAGTTCTTC. The chain recombines TRBV10-3 with TRBJ2-1, with 9 bases lining up with TRBD1. Germline CDR1 ENHRY, CDR2 SYGVKD. The CDR3 is 12 amino acids. Trimming removed 6 bases from V and 6 bases from J; junction bases left unmatched: 0.

This clone was picked up a small number of times. DNA of the CDR3: TGTGCCAGCAGCACAGGGAACACTGAAGCTTTCTTT. It specifies CASSTGNTEAFF. This rearrangement joins TRBV13 to TRBJ1-1, with D possibly TRBD1 on 5 matching bases. Germline CDR1 is PRHDT and CDR2 is FYEKMQ (reference sequence). The CDR3 has 12 amino acids. V lost 5 bases to trimming and J lost 1 base, with 5 bases between them.

The chain uses TRBV6-1 and TRBJ1-2; the D is unclear. The V gene lost 6 bases and the J gene lost 4 bases, with 15 bases spanning the gap. Germline assignment: CDR1 MNHNS and CDR2 SASEGT. The CDR3 sequence is 14 residues long. CDR3 DNA: TGTGCCAGCAGGGTTACGGGTGGTGCCTATGGCTACACCTTC. Translated, it gives CASRVTGGAYGYTF.

This chain uses TRBV28 with TRBJ1-1; 8 nucleotides agree with TRBD1. The CDR3 consists of 16 residues. Losses at the gene ends were 7 bases for V and 1 base for J; bases not matched to a gene: 11. Germline CDR1 MDHEN, CDR2 SYDVKM. The CDR3 DNA reads as TGTGCCAGCAATTTTCGGGACAGGCTATCGAACACTGAAGCTTTCTTT. Amino acids: CASNFRDRLSNTEAFF.

This clone was observed once. The gene calls are TRBV6-5 and TRBJ2-3; D not certain. Trimming removed 5 bases from V and 0 bases from J, with 12 bases in between. The CDR3 runs 15 residues. Germline V gene data show CDR1 as MNHEY and CDR2 as SVGAGI. CDR3 in amino acids: CASSKMTESTDTQYF. CDR3 coding DNA: TGTGCCAGCAGTAAAATGACGGAAAGCACAGATACGCAGTATTTT.

This clone is a singleton in its sample. This chain uses TRBV7-2 with TRBJ2-1; the match to TRBD2 covers 8 bases. The CDR3 has 16 amino acids. Looked up from germline, CDR1 is SGHTA and CDR2 is FQGNSA. The trim removed 4 bases at V and 6 bases at J, leaving 11 bases unmatched. CDR3 nucleotide sequence: TGTGCCAGCAGCTCCAGGGGAGCGGGGGAGGGCAATGAGCAGTTCTTC. As protein: CASSSRGAGEGNEQFF.

The chain links TRBV2 to TRBJ2-2; D perhaps matches TRBD1 (5 bases). Germline V gene lookup returns CDR1 SNHLY and CDR2 FYNNEI. The V and J ends lost 2 bases and 6 bases respectively, with 22 bases between them. The CDR3 spans 18 residues. The chain's CDR3 is CASSENFPRRGRPGELFF. CDR3 nucleotides: TGTGCCAGCAGTGAAAATTTCCCCCGTAGGGGTCGACCCGGGGAGCTGTTTTTT.

This clone appeared a few times. The chain employs TRBV7-9 and TRBJ1-1; D gene uncertain. Trimming took off 2 bases at V and 0 bases at J, with 4 bases between the two ends. The CDR3 runs 13 residues. Germline V gene lookup returns CDR1 SEHNR and CDR2 FQNEAQ (reference sequence). The CDR3 DNA follows: TGTGCCAGCAGCTTACAGGTGAACACTGAAGCTTTCTTT. This sequence encodes CASSLQVNTEAFF. The full variable domain, completed using reference TRBV7-9 and TRBJ1-1, is DTGVSQNPRHKITKRGQNVTFRCDPISEHNRLYWYRQTLGQGPEFLTYFQNEAQLEKSRLLSDRFSAERPKGSFSTLEIQRTEQGDSAMYLCASSLQVNTEAFFGQGTRLTVV.

This clone is a singleton in its sample. V gene TRBV7-9 combines with J gene TRBJ2-7, with TRBD1 matching 8 bases. The CDR3 covers 15 residues. Per germline, CDR1 SEHNR and CDR2 FQNEAQ (reference sequence). V was pared by 3 bases and J by 2 bases, with 6 bases of the junction left unmatched. CDR3 bases: TGTGCCAGCAGCTTGGGGACAGGTGAAGCCTACGAGCAGTACTTC. This gives the protein CASSLGTGEAYEQYF.

The chain carries TRBV10-3 and TRBJ2-2; the D is unclear. V lost 3 bases to trimming and J lost 0 bases, with 11 bases between them. From germline, CDR1 is ENHRY and CDR2 SYGVKD. The CDR3 has 16 amino acids. CDR3 coding DNA: TGTGCCATCAGTGATCCTGACGGAACGAACACCGGGGAGCTGTTTTTT. Amino acids: CAISDPDGTNTGELFF.

The chain employs TRBV4-3 and TRBJ2-7, with D maybe TRBD1 (6 bases). Germline V CDR1 and CDR2: LGHNA, YSLEER. This CDR3 region has 15 residues. The V gene lost 1 base and the J gene lost 6 bases, with 16 bases spanning the gap. The CDR3 sequence: CASSQGQEVGGEQYF. Here the CDR3 DNA reads TGCGCCAGCAGCCAAGGACAGGAAGTTGGGGGCGAGCAGTACTTC.

This chain joins TRBV10-3 and TRBJ1-4; D is uncertain. This CDR3 has 13 residues. Per germline, CDR1 ENHRY and CDR2 SYGVKD. V was clipped by 6 bases and J by 4 bases, with 9 bases between them. CDR3 DNA: TGTGCCATCAGGAGGTGGAGTAATGAAAAACTGTTTTTT. Amino acid sequence: CAIRRWSNEKLFF.

This chain uses TRBV5-3 with TRBJ1-6; D is unclear. TRBV5-3 is labeled an ORF, and its function is uncertain. Deletions cut 0 bases from V and 6 bases from J, with 7 bases between. The CDR3 is 14 amino acids. The CDR3 here is CARSLGFGNSPLHF. In DNA, the CDR3 is TGTGCCAGAAGCTTGGGGTTCGGTAATTCACCCCTCCACTTT.

This sequence joins TRBV7-2 and TRBJ1-6; 9 bases fit TRBD1. The CDR3 is made up of 15 amino acids. The germline V gene encodes CDR1 SGHTA and CDR2 FQGNSA. J lost 14 bases, V lost 6 bases, and 14 bases had no gene match. The CDR3 DNA reads as TGTGCCAGCAGAAACCCGGGACAGGGATCTTTTACCCTCCACTTT. As protein: CASRNPGQGSFTLHF.

This chain links TRBV6-5 with TRBJ1-1; D remains unclear. This CDR3 has 13 amino acids. Trimming stripped 0 bases from V and 8 bases from J, with 10 bases between. Germline values: CDR1 MNHEY, CDR2 SVGAGI. The CDR3 spells CASSYSAGSEAFF. The CDR3 DNA reads as TGTGCCAGCAGTTACTCGGCGGGTAGCGAAGCTTTCTTT.

The V call is TRBV19, the J call TRBJ2-1, with 12 bases fitting TRBD2. V lost 8 bases to trimming and J lost 7 bases; unmatched junction nucleotides: 9. This CDR3 is 15 amino acids long. Germline CDR1 and CDR2: LNHDA and SQIVND (reference sequence). CDR3 loop: CASSMTSGSLNEQFF. The CDR3 DNA is TGTGCCAGTTCTATGACTAGCGGGAGTTTAAATGAGCAGTTCTTC.

The V gene is TRBV10-3, the J gene TRBJ1-1; D call uncertain. This CDR3 is built from 12 residues. Germline V CDR1 and CDR2: ENHRY, SYGVKD. Deletions cut 3 bases from V and 3 bases from J, with 5 bases between. Here the CDR3 reads CAISEHYTEAFF. The CDR3 DNA follows: TGTGCCATCAGTGAACACTACACTGAAGCTTTCTTT.

This chain links TRBV29-1 with TRBJ1-1, with TRBD1 matching 8 bases. J lost 5 bases, V lost 4 bases, and 3 bases had no gene match. The CDR3 contains 12 residues. Germline CDR1 and CDR2: SQVTM and ANQGSEA. The CDR3 loop is CSVGQGRTEAFF. CDR3 DNA sequence: TGCAGCGTTGGACAGGGGAGGACTGAAGCTTTCTTT. Supplemented by reference TRBV29-1 and TRBJ1-1, the full variable domain reads SAVISQKPSRDICQRGTSLTIQCQVDSQVTMMFWYRQQPGQSLTLIATANQGSEATYESGFVIDKFPISRPNLTFSTLTVSNMSPEDSSIYLCSVGQGRTEAFFGQGTRLTVV.

A single count supports this clone. The CDR3 coding sequence is TGTGCCAGCAGAGGGGTGAACACTGAAGCTTTCTTT. This translates into CASRGVNTEAFF. This rearrangement joins TRBV6-4 to TRBJ1-1; D is possibly TRBD1 (5 bases). Germline CDR1 and CDR2: MRHNA and SNTAGT. CDR3 length: 12 residues. The ends were cut back, 6 bases at V and 0 bases at J, with 5 bases in the middle.

This clone is a singleton in its sample. The V call is TRBV7-6, the J call TRBJ2-3; TRBD2 matches at 10 bases. The CDR3 has 18 residues. Trimming cost V 5 bases and J 2 bases; bases outside gene matches: 13. Germline V gene data show CDR1 as SGHVS and CDR2 as FNYEAQ. Here the CDR3 reads CASSPRGLAGAYTDTQYF. The CDR3 DNA is TGTGCCAGCAGCCCCAGAGGGCTAGCGGGGGCCTACACAGATACGCAGTATTTT.

The rearrangement joins TRBV11-2 to TRBJ2-7, with a possible D match to TRBD2 (6 bases). Trimming removed 7 bases from V and 3 bases from J, with 19 bases in between. The germline V gene has CDR1 SGHAT and CDR2 FQNNGV. This CDR3 has 15 residues. This CDR3 is CASTKGAGRIYEQYF. Written as DNA, the CDR3 is TGTGCCAGCACTAAAGGGGCGGGGCGGATCTACGAGCAGTACTTC.